Below, 14 T cell receptor beta chains from the same sample are listed, as sequenced in a study of vaccination and CD4 T cells after COVID-19. For these receptors, no antigen is known. The Oncomine TCR Beta short-read assay was applied to DNA of cultured CD4+ T cells. TCRdb passed the PCR reads through MiXCR, listing each CDR3 protein once. The table has roughly 11,000 distinct CDR3 sequences, approximately 52% seen once. Specified treatment: roughly 10-day PBMC culture with coronavirus spike peptide pools or control peptides (ViraFEST assay). The sequenced material came from CD4+ T cells from blood, cultured in vitro. These receptors were taken from a human donor who had recovered from COVID-19.

This clonotype was seen a few times. DNA of the CDR3: TGTGCCAGCAGCCGGGGACAGAACACCGGGGAGCTGTTTTTT. Protein product: CASSRGQNTGELFF. The chain has TRBV12-3 or TRBV12-4 and TRBJ2-2; a possible D gene is TRBD1 (6 bases). The CDR3 is 14 amino acids. The V gene lost 6 bases and the J gene lost 1 base, with 9 bases spanning the gap.

In DNA form, the CDR3 reads TGCGCCAGCAGCTTGGCCTATGTGACAGGGGTCTCTGGCTACACCTTC. This translates into CASSLAYVTGVSGYTF. This sequence joins TRBV5-1 and TRBJ1-2, with 8 bases that match TRBD1. Germline assignment: CDR1 SGHRS and CDR2 YFSETQ. CDR3 length: 16 amino acids. J was trimmed by 7 bases and V by 0 bases; bases with no gene match: 11.

The chain uses TRBV18 and TRBJ2-5, with D unresolved. Germline CDR1 KGHSH, CDR2 LQKENI. V was pared by 0 bases and J by 5 bases, with 10 bases between. The CDR3 has 14 residues. CDR3 sequence: CASSPPKGRETQYF. The CDR3 DNA reads TGTGCCAGCTCACCACCAAAGGGAAGGGAGACCCAGTACTTC.

A few counts support this clonotype. The chain has TRBV30 and TRBJ2-5, with 8 bases fitting TRBD1. V lost 5 bases to trimming and J lost 2 bases; unmatched junction nucleotides: 4. CDR1 and CDR2 (germline): GTSNPN, SVGIG (reference sequence). The CDR3 is 13 amino acids. CDR3 sequence: CAWDRGGQETQYF. The CDR3 region has the DNA TGTGCCTGGGACAGGGGAGGTCAAGAGACCCAGTACTTC.

Only a few counts were recorded for this clonotype. CDR3 in amino acids: CASSISRAASRANVLTF. The CDR3, as DNA: TGTGCCAGTAGTATTTCGAGGGCCGCTTCTCGGGCCAACGTCCTGACTTTC. The chain is built from TRBV19 and TRBJ2-6, with D maybe TRBD2 (5 bases). Germline V gene lookup returns CDR1 LNHDA and CDR2 SQIVND (reference sequence). Trimming left V 3 bases short and J 5 bases short, with 17 bases between. The CDR3 runs 17 residues.

The chain is built from TRBV18 and TRBJ1-6; D may be TRBD1 (6 bases). Germline values: CDR1 KGHSH, CDR2 LQKENI. Trimming pared 2 bases from V and 8 bases from J, leaving 10 bases between. CDR3 length: 14 amino acids. The CDR3 region has the DNA TGTGCCAGCTCACCAAGGGCAGGGGATTCACCCCTCCACTTT. Encoded protein: CASSPRAGDSPLHF.

The genes are TRBV5-1 and TRBJ2-5, with D perhaps matching TRBD1 (5 bases). Germline V lookup: CDR1 SGHRS, CDR2 YFSETQ. V lost 5 bases and J 5 bases, leaving 16 bases between the germline ends. The CDR3 consists of 14 residues. In nucleotides, the CDR3 is TGCGCCAGCAGGGGGCCGCCAACCGGGGAGACCCAGTACTTC. Translation gives CASRGPPTGETQYF.

The V and J genes are TRBV6-1 and TRBJ1-2, with D unclear. Germline V gives CDR1 MNHNS, CDR2 SASEGT. V was shortened by 2 bases and J by 3 bases, with 13 bases between the two germline ends. This CDR3 is 15 amino acids long. CDR3 sequence (DNA): TGTGCCAGCAGTGAAATGGACGGGCAACACTATGGCTACACCTTC. Protein: CASSEMDGQHYGYTF.

J is TRBJ2-5 and V is TRBV5-1; 9 bases are a match to TRBD2. V shed 0 bases and J 1 base; nucleotides not matched to a gene: 13. This CDR3 contains 19 residues. Germline CDR1 SGHRS, CDR2 YFSETQ. CDR3 amino acids: CASSLGGLAGLKFQETQYF. In nucleotides, the CDR3 is TGCGCCAGCAGCTTGGGAGGGCTAGCGGGACTTAAATTCCAAGAGACCCAGTACTTC.

This clonotype came up a few times. The chain couples TRBV7-9 to TRBJ1-3, with a tentative D call TRBD1 (6 bases). V lost 5 bases, J lost 0 bases, and 11 bases lay in between. The germline gives CDR1 SEHNR, CDR2 FQNEAQ (reference sequence). This CDR3 region has 15 residues. The CDR3 nucleotides read TGTGCCAGCAGCCCCGACAGGTTCTCTGGAAACACCATATATTTT. It encodes CASSPDRFSGNTIYF.

DNA of the CDR3: TGCAGTGCCATCGACAGGTTAAGGTTCCAAGCTTTCTTT. It yields the protein CSAIDRLRFQAFF. The chain carries TRBV20-1 and TRBJ1-1; the D gene is possibly TRBD1 (6 bases). Germline assignment: CDR1 DFQATT and CDR2 SNEGSKA (reference sequence). V lost 6 bases and J 9 bases, leaving 20 bases between the germline ends. The CDR3 has 13 residues.

Judged by abundance, this clonotype is medium-sized. The chain couples TRBV7-9 to TRBJ1-3, with D hard to call. The V gene lost 4 bases and the J gene lost 8 bases, with 9 bases spanning the gap. Germline CDR1 and CDR2: SEHNR and FQNEAQ (reference sequence). CDR3 size: 12 residues. CDR3: CASSSDGDTIYF. In DNA form, the CDR3 reads TGTGCCAGCAGCTCAGATGGCGACACCATATATTTT.

The rearrangement uses TRBV3-1 and TRBJ1-2; TRBD1 is a possible D gene (6 bases). The V end was cut by 4 bases, the J end by 7 bases, with 13 bases between. This CDR3 is 13 amino acids long. Germline CDR1 LGHDT, CDR2 YNNKEL (reference sequence). CDR3 DNA: TGTGCCAGCAGCCGTAGAACAGGGATTGGCTACACCTTC. It yields the protein CASSRRTGIGYTF.

The rearrangement joins TRBV5-1 to TRBJ2-1; possibly TRBD1 for D (6 bases). CDR1 is SGHRS and CDR2 is YFSETQ in the germline V gene. V dropped 2 bases and J dropped 7 bases, with 7 bases sitting between them. This CDR3 spans 12 amino acids. The CDR3 sequence is CASSFQGNEQFF. CDR3 in DNA: TGCGCCAGCAGCTTCCAGGGGAATGAGCAGTTCTTC.